This TCR beta chain derives from a study of blood T cell repertoires in COVID-19. Looking at the study overall: T cells, B-cell-depleted T cells, or PBMCs provided the cDNA or gDNA that served as material.

This clone showed up just a few times. TCRdb's table, derived via immunoSEQ multiplex PCR, lists solely in-frame clones and lacks some. The table records 50,000 to 85,000 clones, about 80% of them present only once. CDR3 length: 13 residues. Germline V CDR1 and CDR2: MNHNS, SASEGT. Trimming took 3 bases from V and 8 from J, leaving 12 bases between them. Sample: peripheral blood. This sequence originates from a man between 60 and 75 years old with acute or convalescent COVID-19. The rearrangement links TRBV6-1 to TRBJ2-3, with TRBD2 as a possible D gene (5 bases). The CDR3 region has the DNA TGTGCCAGCAGTGATAACGTCGGGGTTACGCAGTATTTT. Translation: CASSDNVGVTQYF.